This entry lists 15 T cell receptor beta chains sequenced from one sample in a study of T cell changes during pregnancy in multiple sclerosis. Assay used: immunoSEQ multiplex PCR; TCRdb lists only in-frame clones, some missing. The sample holds 60,000 to 85,000 clones; about 91% are singletons and the top ten take over 2%. Sequences were derived from peripheral blood, sampled in the first trimester of pregnancy. Receptors were obtained from a female donor with multiple sclerosis, enrolled in a pregnancy study.

The rearrangement uses TRBV9 and TRBJ1-1, with 8 bases identical to TRBD1. V gave up 4 bases and J gave up 4 bases; unmatched junction bases: 15. This CDR3 is built from 17 residues. Per the germline V gene, CDR1 is SGDLS and CDR2 is YYNGEE. CDR3 protein: CASSSPEGTGSFTEAFF. The CDR3 DNA reads TGTGCCAGCAGCTCCCCCGAGGGGACAGGTTCGTTCACTGAAGCTTTCTTT.

This clone was counted a single time. J is TRBJ2-5 and V is TRBV5-6, with 8 bases identical to TRBD2. The CDR3 has 15 residues. V lost 0 bases, J lost 5 bases, and 6 bases stayed unmatched. Germline loops: CDR1 SGHDT, CDR2 YYEEEE. The CDR3 spells CASSLVFREGETQYF. CDR3 DNA: TGTGCCAGCAGCTTGGTCTTTCGGGAGGGGGAGACCCAGTACTTC.

This chain joins TRBV5-1 and TRBJ2-2; TRBD2 is a possible D gene (7 bases). The CDR3 runs 15 residues. V gave up 0 bases and J gave up 7 bases, with 13 bases separating them. Germline CDR1 SGHRS, CDR2 YFSETQ. The CDR3 DNA reads TGCGCCAGCAGCTTGGTCGCGGGGGCCGGCGGGGAGCTGTTTTTT. Its protein product is CASSLVAGAGGELFF.

CDR3 in DNA: TGCGCCAGCAGCCAAGACGGGTCACTGATTCTATCCAATGAGCAGTTCTTC. This sequence encodes CASSQDGSLILSNEQFF. The chain couples TRBV4-1 to TRBJ2-1; D unresolved. CDR1 MGHRA and CDR2 YSYEKL come from the germline V gene. CDR3 length equals 17 residues. V was shortened by 0 bases and J by 6 bases, with 18 bases between the two germline ends.

The CDR3 reads CASRQTTGLAGGYPDTQYF. The CDR3 DNA reads TGTGCCAGCAGACAAACAACTGGACTAGCGGGGGGGTACCCAGATACGCAGTATTTT. The chain uses TRBV7-2 and TRBJ2-3; the match to TRBD2 covers 15 bases. The V gene end was trimmed by 6 bases and the J gene end by 4 bases; junction bases not matched to a gene: 14. Germline CDR1 reads SGHTA; CDR2 reads FQGNSA. The CDR3 contains 19 residues.

This chain links TRBV19 with TRBJ2-7; 9 nucleotides agree with TRBD1. This CDR3 region has 16 residues. The J segment lost 9 bases and the V segment lost 1 base, leaving 13 bases of the junction unmatched. Germline loops: CDR1 LNHDA, CDR2 SQIVND (reference sequence). The CDR3 is CASSIAATGGTSGQYF. CDR3 DNA sequence: TGTGCCAGTAGTATAGCTGCGACAGGGGGAACGTCGGGGCAGTACTTC.

The chain combines TRBV29-1 with TRBJ2-7; a weak D match, TRBD1 (6 bases). V lost 5 bases and J lost 7, with 27 bases in between. The germline V gene has CDR1 SQVTM and CDR2 ANQGSEA. This CDR3 comprises 16 residues. The CDR3 spells CSVSNPEGEFTREQYF. The CDR3 DNA is TGCAGCGTTTCCAACCCCGAGGGGGAATTTACGAGGGAGCAGTACTTC.

The chain recombines TRBV6-1 with TRBJ1-2; the match to TRBD1 covers 9 bases. The CDR3 is 15 residues long. V shed 4 bases and J 2 bases; nucleotides not matched to a gene: 5. In germline, CDR1 is MNHNS, CDR2 SASEGT. CDR3 nucleotide sequence: TGTGCCAGCAGTGTAGGACAGGGGCCAAACTATGGCTACACCTTC. Translation gives CASSVGQGPNYGYTF.

The V gene is TRBV19, the J gene TRBJ1-1, with TRBD1 identical over 9 bases. The CDR3 length is 18 residues. Germline CDR1 LNHDA, CDR2 SQIVND (reference sequence). The V segment lost 5 bases and the J segment 1 base; nucleotides outside the gene matches: 14. CDR3 nucleotide sequence: TGTGCCAGTAGTGCCGGGACAGGGTACGGGCCTGCGAACACTGAAGCTTTCTTT. It encodes CASSAGTGYGPANTEAFF.

The chain uses TRBV6-1 and TRBJ2-5; D is undetermined. The V end lost 3 bases, the J end lost 2 bases, and 13 bases lay between the germline ends. Germline V CDR1 and CDR2: MNHNS, SASEGT. This CDR3 comprises 15 residues. CDR3 in amino acids: CASSERWSTQETQYF. The DNA for the CDR3 is TGTGCCAGCAGTGAGCGTTGGTCCACTCAAGAGACCCAGTACTTC.

This chain connects TRBV7-6 to TRBJ1-4, with D possibly TRBD1 on 5 matching bases. There are 15 residues in the CDR3. Deletions cut 5 bases from V and 7 bases from J, with 17 bases between. Germline V gene data show CDR1 as SGHVS and CDR2 as FNYEAQ. The CDR3 sequence: CASSPNSGPGEKLFF. CDR3 bases: TGTGCCAGCAGCCCCAACTCAGGGCCTGGTGAAAAACTGTTTTTT.

V and J are TRBV30 and TRBJ1-2; D might be TRBD1 (5 bases). Germline CDR1 reads GTSNPN; CDR2 reads SVGIG (reference sequence). V lost 5 bases to trimming and J lost 7 bases, with 8 bases between them. The CDR3 has 10 residues. The CDR3 coding sequence is TGTGCCTGGGGGGCCGGTGGCTACACCTTC. Protein: CAWGAGGYTF.

This chain joins TRBV7-9 and TRBJ2-3; D is unclear. Germline V gene data show CDR1 as SEHNR and CDR2 as FQNEAQ (reference sequence). The CDR3 sequence is 12 residues long. Trimming stripped 5 bases from V and 2 bases from J, with 5 bases between. In nucleotides, the CDR3 is TGTGCCAGCAGCGCGAACACAGATACGCAGTATTTT. It is translated as CASSANTDTQYF.

The chain is built from TRBV5-8 and TRBJ2-7; 8 nucleotides match TRBD2. Germline lookup yields CDR1 SGHTS and CDR2 YDEGEE. This CDR3 is built from 14 residues. J lost 3 bases, V lost 3 bases, and 5 bases had no gene match. CDR3 residues: CASSSQREFYEQYF. CDR3 bases: TGTGCCAGCAGCTCTCAGCGGGAGTTCTACGAGCAGTACTTC. Full variable domain (missing parts from reference TRBV5-8 and TRBJ2-7): EAGVTQSPTHLIKTRGQQATLRCSPISGHTSVYWYQQALGLGLQFLLWYDEGEERNRGNFPPRFSGRQFPNYSSELNVNALELEDSALYLCASSSQREFYEQYFGPGTRLTVT.

The genes are TRBV4-2 and TRBJ1-3; weak D call: TRBD1 (5 bases). The length of the CDR3 is 17 residues. CDR1 is LGHNA and CDR2 is YNFKEQ in the germline V gene. V was trimmed by 2 bases and J by 3 bases, leaving 17 bases between them. CDR3 in amino acids: CASSQYRNGGVGNTIYF. CDR3 sequence (DNA): TGTGCCAGCAGCCAATACCGGAACGGGGGAGTTGGAAACACCATATATTTT.